The 10 T cell receptor beta chains reported below all come from one sample, sequenced in a study of T cells in Graves' hyperthyroidism and ophthalmopathy. The source material, RNA transcripts, was used to amplify TCR beta CDR3 regions. The study used the HTBI primer set for a first-round RT-PCR of the TCR CDR3. TCRdb itself ran the multiplex PCR reads through MiXCR, one entry per CDR3 protein. The table shows a few hundred thousand distinct CDR3 sequences, with 15% to 20% occurring only once. Sequencing used blood. The receptors derive from a woman in her thirties or forties with Graves' ophthalmopathy.

Many counts were recorded for this clonotype. The rearrangement links TRBV4-1 to TRBJ2-7, with TRBD1 as a possible D gene (5 bases). CDR1 MGHRA and CDR2 YSYEKL come from the germline V gene. The CDR3 is 15 residues long. The ends were cut back, 1 base at V and 7 bases at J, with 17 bases in the middle. The CDR3: CASSQVPGSNEEQYF. CDR3 coding DNA: TGCGCCAGCAGCCAAGTCCCAGGGTCGAACGAGGAGCAGTACTTC.

At least ten counts were recorded for this clonotype. The J gene is TRBJ2-7, the V gene TRBV20-1; D remains ambiguous. CDR3 length equals 12 residues. The V gene's germline CDR1 is DFQATT and CDR2 SNEGSKA (reference sequence). V lost 6 bases to trimming and J lost 3 bases, with 12 bases between them. The DNA of the CDR3 is TGCAGTGCCGCGTCGACCGGCTACGAGCAGTACTTC. This encodes CSAASTGYEQYF.

For this clonotype: At one of its ends the junction is not consistent with the germline gene, which may arise from a read error. This rearrangement joins TRBV6-1 to TRBJ1-2; D is unclear. Looked up from germline, CDR1 is MNHNS and CDR2 is SASEGT. This CDR3 has 13 amino acids. The CDR3 spells CASSGRGHYGYNF. Written as DNA, the CDR3 is TGTGCCAGCAGTGGACGAGGGCACTATGGCTACAACTTC.

This clonotype has at least ten counts. This chain connects TRBV7-2 to TRBJ2-7; no clear D gene. The V end lost 5 bases, the J end lost 2 bases, and 10 bases lay between the germline ends. CDR1 is SGHTA and CDR2 is FQGNSA in the germline V gene. This CDR3 spans 13 amino acids. CDR3 loop: CASSHGTTYEQYF. In DNA form, the CDR3 reads TGTGCCAGCAGCCACGGTACCACCTACGAGCAGTACTTC. Together with reference TRBV7-2 and TRBJ2-7, the CDR3 gives the full variable domain: GAGVSQSPSNKVTEKGKDVELRCDPISGHTALYWYRQSLGQGLEFLIYFQGNSAPDKSGLPSDRFSAERTGGSVSTLTIQRTQQEDSAVYLCASSHGTTYEQYFGPGTRLTVT.

This clonotype was seen at least ten times. This chain uses TRBV20-1 with TRBJ2-7; D remains unclear. The V gene lost 5 bases and the J gene lost 6 bases, with 20 bases spanning the gap. Germline CDR1 is DFQATT and CDR2 is SNEGSKA (reference sequence). The CDR3 runs 14 residues. CDR3: CSASQFRRSGEQYF. The CDR3 region has the DNA TGCAGTGCTTCCCAATTTCGGAGATCGGGCGAGCAGTACTTC.

This clonotype was seen at least ten times. V is TRBV7-9 and J is TRBJ1-1; D remains unclear. The CDR3 covers 15 residues. V was cut by 2 bases and J by 0 bases, with 10 bases left in between. Germline CDR1 is SEHNR and CDR2 is FQNEAQ (reference sequence). CDR3 residues: CASSLREIVNTEAFF. CDR3 DNA sequence: TGTGCCAGCAGCTTAAGGGAGATAGTGAACACTGAAGCTTTCTTT.

This clonotype was picked up a small number of times. The V and J genes are TRBV28 and TRBJ2-7, with TRBD2 matching over 11 bases. Germline CDR1 is MDHEN and CDR2 is SYDVKM. The V gene end was trimmed by 4 bases and the J gene end by 5 bases; junction bases not matched to a gene: 7. There are 15 residues in the CDR3. In nucleotides, the CDR3 is TGTGCCAGCAGTTCCGTAGCGGGAGGGCCCCACGAGCAGTACTTC. Translated, it gives CASSSVAGGPHEQYF.

This clonotype appeared many times. The V call is TRBV6-5, the J call TRBJ1-2, with D unclear. The CDR3 has 14 amino acids. Looked up from germline, CDR1 is MNHEY and CDR2 is SVGAGI. Trimming removed 4 bases at V and 2 bases at J, with 11 bases between. CDR3 sequence: CASSSRTGNYGYTF. CDR3 DNA sequence: TGTGCCAGCAGTTCCAGAACGGGGAACTATGGCTACACCTTC.

The J gene is TRBJ2-7, the V gene TRBV4-1, with D perhaps matching TRBD2 (6 bases). V was cut by 0 bases and J by 5 bases, with 14 bases left in between. This CDR3 region has 15 residues. The V gene's germline CDR1 is MGHRA and CDR2 YSYEKL. CDR3: CASSQDAGIPHEQYF. CDR3 sequence (DNA): TGCGCCAGCAGCCAAGACGCGGGAATACCCCACGAGCAGTACTTC.

Many counts were recorded for this clonotype. V is TRBV2 and J is TRBJ2-7; a weak D match, TRBD1 (6 bases). The germline V and J ends were trimmed by 4 bases and 6 bases, with 13 bases remaining between them. The CDR3 is made up of 13 amino acids. Germline V lookup: CDR1 SNHLY, CDR2 FYNNEI. The CDR3 region has the DNA TGTGCCAGCAGTGCCTTCAGGGGAACCGAGCAGTACTTC. Protein: CASSAFRGTEQYF.